The T cell receptor beta chain described here comes from a study of cytomegalovirus exposure and HLA in healthy donors. Study-wide findings and caveats: Presence/absence analysis assumed near-uniform sequencing depth across donors. Later analysis identified a missense DCLRE1C variant that was linked to TCR beta V- and J-gene trimming. Reports indicate that TCR beta sequences accurately predicted the HLA-A and HLA-B alleles of most subjects.

A multiplex PCR was run with 60 Vbeta primers and 13 Jbeta primers. Measured with immunoSEQ multiplex PCR; TCRdb has only the in-frame clones, and not every one. The sample data list just over 200,000 clones. A remark on this clone: Its antigen is not identified.

The sequence was collected from a girl under 10 years old in good health and CMV-seropositive. The sample consisted of PBMCs.

The CDR3 coding sequence is TGTGCCAGCTCACCACAAGCGTTCGACGAGCAGTACTTC. It encodes CASSPQAFDEQYF. The V and J genes are TRBV18 and TRBJ2-7, with unresolved D. The V and J ends lost 1 base and 5 bases respectively, with 9 bases between them. The CDR3 runs to 13 residues. Germline values: CDR1 KGHSH, CDR2 LQKENI. The full variable domain, in which reference TRBV18 and TRBJ2-7 provide the parts outside the CDR3, is NAGVMQNPRHLVRRRGQEARLRCSPMKGHSHVYWYRQLPEEGLKFMVYLQKENIIDESGMPKERFSAEFPKEGPSILRIQQVVRGDSAAYFCASSPQAFDEQYFGPGTRLTVT.